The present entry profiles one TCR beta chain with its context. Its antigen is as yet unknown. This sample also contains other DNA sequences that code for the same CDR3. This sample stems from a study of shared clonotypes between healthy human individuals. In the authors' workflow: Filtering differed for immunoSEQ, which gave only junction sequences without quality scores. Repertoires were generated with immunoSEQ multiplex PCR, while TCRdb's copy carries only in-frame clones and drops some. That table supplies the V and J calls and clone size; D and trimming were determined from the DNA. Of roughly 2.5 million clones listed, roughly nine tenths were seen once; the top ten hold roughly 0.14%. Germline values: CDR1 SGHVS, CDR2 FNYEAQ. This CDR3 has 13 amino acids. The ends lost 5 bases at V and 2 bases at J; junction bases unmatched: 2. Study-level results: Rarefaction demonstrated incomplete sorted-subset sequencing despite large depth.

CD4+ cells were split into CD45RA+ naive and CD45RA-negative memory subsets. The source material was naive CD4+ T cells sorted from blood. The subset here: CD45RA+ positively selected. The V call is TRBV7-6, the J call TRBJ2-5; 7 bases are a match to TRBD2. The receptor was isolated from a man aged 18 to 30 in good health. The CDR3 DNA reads TGTGCCAGCAGCCTGGGACTACAAGAGACCCAGTACTTC. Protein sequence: CASSLGLQETQYF.